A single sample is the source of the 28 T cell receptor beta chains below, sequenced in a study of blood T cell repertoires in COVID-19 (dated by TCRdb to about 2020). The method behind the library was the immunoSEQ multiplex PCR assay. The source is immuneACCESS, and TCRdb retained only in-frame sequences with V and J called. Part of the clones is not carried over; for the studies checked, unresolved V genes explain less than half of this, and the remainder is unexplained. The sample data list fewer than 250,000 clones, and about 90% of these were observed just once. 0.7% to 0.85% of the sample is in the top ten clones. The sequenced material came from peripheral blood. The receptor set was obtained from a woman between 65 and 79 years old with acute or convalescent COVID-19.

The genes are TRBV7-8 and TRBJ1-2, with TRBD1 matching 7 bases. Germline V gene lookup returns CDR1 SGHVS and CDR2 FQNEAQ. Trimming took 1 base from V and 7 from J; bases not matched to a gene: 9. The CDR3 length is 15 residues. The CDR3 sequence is CASSLGQGLGGGYTF. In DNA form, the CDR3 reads TGTGCCAGCAGCTTAGGACAGGGCCTTGGTGGTGGCTACACCTTC.

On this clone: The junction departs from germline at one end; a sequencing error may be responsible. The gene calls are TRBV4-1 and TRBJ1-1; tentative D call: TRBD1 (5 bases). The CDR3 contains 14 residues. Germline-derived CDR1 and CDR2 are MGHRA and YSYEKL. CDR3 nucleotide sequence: TGCGCCAGCACCCAAGATGCAGGGAAGACTGAAGCTTTCTTT. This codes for CASTQDAGKTEAFF.

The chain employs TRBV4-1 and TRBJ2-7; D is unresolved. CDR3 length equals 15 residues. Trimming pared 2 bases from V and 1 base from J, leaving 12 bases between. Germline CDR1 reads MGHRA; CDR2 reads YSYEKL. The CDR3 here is CASSQLDLPSYEQYF. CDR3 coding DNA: TGCGCCAGCAGCCAACTTGATCTACCTTCCTACGAGCAGTACTTC.

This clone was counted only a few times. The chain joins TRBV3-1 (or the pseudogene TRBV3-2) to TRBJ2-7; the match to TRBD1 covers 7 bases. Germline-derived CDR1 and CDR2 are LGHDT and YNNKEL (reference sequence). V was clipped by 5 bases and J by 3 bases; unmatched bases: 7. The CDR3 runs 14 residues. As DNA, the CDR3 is TGTGCCAGCAGCTACAGGGGCGGAAACTACGAGCAGTACTTC. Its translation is CASSYRGGNYEQYF.

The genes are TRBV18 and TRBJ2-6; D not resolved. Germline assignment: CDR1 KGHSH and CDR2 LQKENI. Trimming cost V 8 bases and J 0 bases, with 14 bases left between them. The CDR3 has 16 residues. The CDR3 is CASATTKTSGANVLTF. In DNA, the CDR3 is TGTGCCAGCGCGACGACAAAAACCTCTGGGGCCAACGTCCTGACTTTC.

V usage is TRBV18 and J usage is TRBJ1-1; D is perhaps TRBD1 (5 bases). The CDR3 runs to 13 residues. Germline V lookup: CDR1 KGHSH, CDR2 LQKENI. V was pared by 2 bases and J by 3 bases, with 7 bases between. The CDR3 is CASSPGGDTEAFF. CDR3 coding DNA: TGTGCCAGCTCACCAGGGGGGGACACTGAAGCTTTCTTT.

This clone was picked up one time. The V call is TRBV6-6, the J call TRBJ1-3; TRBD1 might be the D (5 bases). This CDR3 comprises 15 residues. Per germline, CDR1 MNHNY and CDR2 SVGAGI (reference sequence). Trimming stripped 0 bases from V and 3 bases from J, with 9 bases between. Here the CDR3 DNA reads TGTGCCAGCAGTTACTCGGGGGGTATTGGAAACACCATATATTTT. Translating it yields CASSYSGGIGNTIYF.

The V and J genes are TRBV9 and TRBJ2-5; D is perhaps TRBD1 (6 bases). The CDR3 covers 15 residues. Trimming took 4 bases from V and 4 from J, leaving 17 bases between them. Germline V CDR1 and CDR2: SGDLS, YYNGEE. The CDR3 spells CASSPRVDRPETQYF. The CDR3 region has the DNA TGTGCCAGCAGCCCCAGGGTCGACAGGCCAGAGACCCAGTACTTC.

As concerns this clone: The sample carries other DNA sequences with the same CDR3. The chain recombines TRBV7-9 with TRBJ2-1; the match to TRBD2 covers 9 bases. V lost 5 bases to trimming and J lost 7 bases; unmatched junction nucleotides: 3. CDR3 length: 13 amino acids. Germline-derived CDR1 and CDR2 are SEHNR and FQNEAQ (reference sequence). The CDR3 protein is CASSLAGGNEQFF. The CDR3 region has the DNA TGTGCCAGCAGCCTGGCGGGGGGGAATGAGCAGTTCTTC.

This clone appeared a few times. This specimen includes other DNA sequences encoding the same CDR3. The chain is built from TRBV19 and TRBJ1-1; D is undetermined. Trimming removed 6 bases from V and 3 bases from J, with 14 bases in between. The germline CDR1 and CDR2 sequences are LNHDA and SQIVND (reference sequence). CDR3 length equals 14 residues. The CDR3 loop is CASSPRARDTEAFF. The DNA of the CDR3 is TGTGCCAGTAGCCCTAGGGCGCGGGACACTGAAGCTTTCTTT.

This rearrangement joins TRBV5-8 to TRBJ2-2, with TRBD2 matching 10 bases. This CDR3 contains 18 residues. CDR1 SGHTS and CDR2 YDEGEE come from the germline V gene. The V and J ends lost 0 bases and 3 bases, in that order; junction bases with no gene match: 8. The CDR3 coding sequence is TGTGCCAGCAGCTTGGGCCCTAGCGGGGGTCGTTACACCGGGGAGCTGTTTTTT. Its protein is CASSLGPSGGRYTGELFF.

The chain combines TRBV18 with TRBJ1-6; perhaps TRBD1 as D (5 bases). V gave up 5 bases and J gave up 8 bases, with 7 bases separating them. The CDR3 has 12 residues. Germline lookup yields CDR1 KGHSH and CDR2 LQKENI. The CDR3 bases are TGTGCCAGCTCAGGGGGGGATTCACCCCTCCACTTT. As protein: CASSGGDSPLHF.

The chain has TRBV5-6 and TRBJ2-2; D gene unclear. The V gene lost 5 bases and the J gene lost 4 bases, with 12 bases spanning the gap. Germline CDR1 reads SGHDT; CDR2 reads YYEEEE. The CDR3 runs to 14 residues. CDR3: CASSIRPGTGELFF. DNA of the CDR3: TGTGCCAGCAGTATTCGCCCGGGCACCGGGGAGCTGTTTTTT.

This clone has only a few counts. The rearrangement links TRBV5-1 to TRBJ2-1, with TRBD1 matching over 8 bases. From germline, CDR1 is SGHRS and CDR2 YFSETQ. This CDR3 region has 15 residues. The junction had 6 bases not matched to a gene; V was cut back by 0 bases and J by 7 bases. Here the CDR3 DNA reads TGCGCCAGCAGCTTGGCTACAGGGGGTCGGAATGAGCAGTTCTTC. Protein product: CASSLATGGRNEQFF.

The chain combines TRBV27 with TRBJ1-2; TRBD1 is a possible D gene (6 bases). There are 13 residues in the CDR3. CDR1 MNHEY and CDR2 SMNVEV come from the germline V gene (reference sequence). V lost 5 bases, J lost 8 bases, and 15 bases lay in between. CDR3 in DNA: TGTGCCAGCAGTACCTGGGACATTAGAGGCTACACCTTC. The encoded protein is CASSTWDIRGYTF.

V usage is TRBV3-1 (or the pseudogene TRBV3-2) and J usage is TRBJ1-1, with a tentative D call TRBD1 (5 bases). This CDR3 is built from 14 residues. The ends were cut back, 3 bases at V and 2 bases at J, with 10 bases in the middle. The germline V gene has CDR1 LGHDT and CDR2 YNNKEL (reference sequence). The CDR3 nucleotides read TGTGCCAGCAGCCAGGGACTACACAACACTGAAGCTTTCTTT. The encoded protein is CASSQGLHNTEAFF.

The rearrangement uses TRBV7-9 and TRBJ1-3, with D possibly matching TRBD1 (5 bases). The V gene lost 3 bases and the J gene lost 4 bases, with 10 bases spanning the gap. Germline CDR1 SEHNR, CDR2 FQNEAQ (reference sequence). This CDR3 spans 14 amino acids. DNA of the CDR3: TGTGCCAGCAGCTTTCTAGGGGAAGGAAACACCATATATTTT. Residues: CASSFLGEGNTIYF.

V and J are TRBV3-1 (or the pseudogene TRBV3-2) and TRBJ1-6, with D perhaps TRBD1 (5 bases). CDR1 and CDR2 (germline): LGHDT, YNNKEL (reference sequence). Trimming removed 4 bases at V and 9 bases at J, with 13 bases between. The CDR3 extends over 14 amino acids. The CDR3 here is CASSLDRLGSPLHF. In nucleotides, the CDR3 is TGTGCCAGCAGCCTTGACAGACTCGGTTCACCCCTCCACTTT.

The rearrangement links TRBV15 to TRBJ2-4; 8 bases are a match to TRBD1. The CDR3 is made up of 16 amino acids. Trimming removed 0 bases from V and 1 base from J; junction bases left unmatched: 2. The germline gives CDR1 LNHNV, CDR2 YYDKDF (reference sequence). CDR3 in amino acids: CATSRETGGAKNIQYF. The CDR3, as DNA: TGTGCCACCAGCAGAGAAACAGGGGGGGCCAAAAACATTCAGTACTTC.

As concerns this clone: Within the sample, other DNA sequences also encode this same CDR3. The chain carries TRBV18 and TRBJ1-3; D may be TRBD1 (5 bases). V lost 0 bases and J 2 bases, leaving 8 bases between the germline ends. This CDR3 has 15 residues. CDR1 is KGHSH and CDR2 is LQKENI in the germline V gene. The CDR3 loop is CASSPPGATGNTIYF. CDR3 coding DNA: TGTGCCAGCTCACCACCAGGGGCCACTGGAAACACCATATATTTT.

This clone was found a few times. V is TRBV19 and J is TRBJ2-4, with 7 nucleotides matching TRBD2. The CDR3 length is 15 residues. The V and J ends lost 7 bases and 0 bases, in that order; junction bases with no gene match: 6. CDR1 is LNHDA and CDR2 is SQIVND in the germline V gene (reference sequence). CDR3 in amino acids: CASTSSGLAKNIQYF. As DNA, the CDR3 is TGTGCCAGTACCTCTAGCGGTTTAGCCAAAAACATTCAGTACTTC.

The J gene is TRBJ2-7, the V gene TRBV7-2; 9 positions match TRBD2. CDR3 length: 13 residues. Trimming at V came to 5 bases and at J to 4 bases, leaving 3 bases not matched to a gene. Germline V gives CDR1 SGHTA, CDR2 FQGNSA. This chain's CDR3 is CASSPSGAYEQYF. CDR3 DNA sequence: TGTGCCAGCAGCCCTAGCGGGGCGTACGAGCAGTACTTC.

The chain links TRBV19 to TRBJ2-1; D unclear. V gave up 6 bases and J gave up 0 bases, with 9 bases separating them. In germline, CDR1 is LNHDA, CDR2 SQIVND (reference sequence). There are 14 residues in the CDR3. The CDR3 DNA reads TGTGCCAGTAGACAGAAAATCTCCTACAATGAGCAGTTCTTC. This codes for CASRQKISYNEQFF.

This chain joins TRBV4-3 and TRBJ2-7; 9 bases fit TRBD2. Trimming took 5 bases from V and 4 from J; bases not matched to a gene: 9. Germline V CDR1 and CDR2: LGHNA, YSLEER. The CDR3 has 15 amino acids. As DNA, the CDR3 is TGCGCCAGCAGCAACTTAGCGGGAGAGGCGTACGAGCAGTACTTC. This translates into CASSNLAGEAYEQYF.

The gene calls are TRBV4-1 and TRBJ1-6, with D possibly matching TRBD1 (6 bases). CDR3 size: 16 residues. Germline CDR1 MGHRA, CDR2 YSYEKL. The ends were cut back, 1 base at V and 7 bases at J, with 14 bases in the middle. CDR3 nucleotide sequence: TGCGCCAGCAGCCAAGGTCCGGGACACCGGAATTCACCCCTCCACTTT. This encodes CASSQGPGHRNSPLHF.

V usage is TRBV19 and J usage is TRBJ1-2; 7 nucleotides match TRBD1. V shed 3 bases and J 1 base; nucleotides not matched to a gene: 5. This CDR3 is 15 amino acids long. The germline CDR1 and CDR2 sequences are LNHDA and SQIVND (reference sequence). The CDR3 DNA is TGTGCCAGTAGTATCAGTTCAGGGGGTAACTATGGCTACACCTTC. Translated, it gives CASSISSGGNYGYTF.

CDR3 coding DNA: TGTGCCAGCAGTTCCCCCGGACTAGCGGCCTACAATGAGCAGTTCTTC. This sequence encodes CASSSPGLAAYNEQFF. This rearrangement joins TRBV6-2 or TRBV6-3 to TRBJ2-1; TRBD2 aligns across 10 bases. CDR1 is MNHEY and CDR2 is SVGEGT in the germline V gene. With 4 bases clipped from V and 2 bases from J, the junction kept 5 bases outside the gene matches. The CDR3 length is 16 residues.

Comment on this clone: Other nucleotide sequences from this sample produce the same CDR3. CDR3 residues: CASSFLGGTEAFF. DNA of the CDR3: TGTGCCAGCAGTTTTCTTGGAGGCACTGAAGCTTTCTTT. The chain couples TRBV12-3 or TRBV12-4 to TRBJ1-1; D call uncertain. This CDR3 contains 13 residues. V was trimmed by 3 bases and J by 4 bases, leaving 9 bases between them.